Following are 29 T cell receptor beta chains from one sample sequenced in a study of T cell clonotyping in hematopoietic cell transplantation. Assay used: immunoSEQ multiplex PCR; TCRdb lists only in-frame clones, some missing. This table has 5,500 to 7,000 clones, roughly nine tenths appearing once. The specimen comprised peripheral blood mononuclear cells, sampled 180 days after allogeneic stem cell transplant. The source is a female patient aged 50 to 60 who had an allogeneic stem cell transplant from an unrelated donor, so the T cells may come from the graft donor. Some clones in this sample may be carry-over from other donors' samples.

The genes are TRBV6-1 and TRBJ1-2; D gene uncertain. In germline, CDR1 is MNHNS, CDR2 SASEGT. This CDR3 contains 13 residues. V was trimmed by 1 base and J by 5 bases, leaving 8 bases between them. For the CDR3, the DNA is TGTGCCAGCAGTGAAGAGTCAAGTTATGGCTACACCTTC. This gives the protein CASSEESSYGYTF.

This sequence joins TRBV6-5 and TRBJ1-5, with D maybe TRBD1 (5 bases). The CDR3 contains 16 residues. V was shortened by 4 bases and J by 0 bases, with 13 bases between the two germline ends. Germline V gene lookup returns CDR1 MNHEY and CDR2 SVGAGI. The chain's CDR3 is CASSLRDVSSNQPQHF. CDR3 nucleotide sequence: TGTGCCAGCAGTTTAAGGGACGTTAGTAGCAATCAGCCCCAGCATTTT.

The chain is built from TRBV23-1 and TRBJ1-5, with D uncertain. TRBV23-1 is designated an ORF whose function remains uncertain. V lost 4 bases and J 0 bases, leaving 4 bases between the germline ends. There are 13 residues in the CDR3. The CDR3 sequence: CASSRHSNQPQHF. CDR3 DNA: TGCGCCAGCAGTCGACATAGCAATCAGCCCCAGCATTTT.

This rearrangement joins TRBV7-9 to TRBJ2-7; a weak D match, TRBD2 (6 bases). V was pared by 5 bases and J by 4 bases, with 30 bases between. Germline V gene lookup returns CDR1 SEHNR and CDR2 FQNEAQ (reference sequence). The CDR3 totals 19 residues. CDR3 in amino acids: CASSRTHYSGGSVKYEQYF. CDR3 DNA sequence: TGTGCCAGCAGCCGGACCCACTACAGTGGGGGGAGTGTAAAGTACGAGCAGTACTTC.

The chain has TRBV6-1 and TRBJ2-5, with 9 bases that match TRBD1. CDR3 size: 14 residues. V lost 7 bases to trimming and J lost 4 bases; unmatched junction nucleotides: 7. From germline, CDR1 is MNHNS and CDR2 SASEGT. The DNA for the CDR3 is TGTGCCAGCACCCTGATGGACAGGGGAGAGACCCAGTACTTC. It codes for CASTLMDRGETQYF.

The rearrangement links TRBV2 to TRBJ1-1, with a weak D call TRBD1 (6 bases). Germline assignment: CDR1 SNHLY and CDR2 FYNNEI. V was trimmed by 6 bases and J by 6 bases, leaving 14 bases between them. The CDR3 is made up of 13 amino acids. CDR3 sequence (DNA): TGTGCCAGCAGGTACACAGGGTCCTCTGAAGCTTTCTTT. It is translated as CASRYTGSSEAFF.

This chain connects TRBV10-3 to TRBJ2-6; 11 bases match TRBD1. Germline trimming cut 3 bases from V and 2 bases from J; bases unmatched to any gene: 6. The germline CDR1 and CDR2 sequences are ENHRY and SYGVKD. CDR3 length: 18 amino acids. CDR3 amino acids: CAISDWDRGITGANVLTF. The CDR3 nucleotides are TGTGCCATCAGTGATTGGGACAGGGGGATCACTGGGGCCAACGTCCTGACTTTC.

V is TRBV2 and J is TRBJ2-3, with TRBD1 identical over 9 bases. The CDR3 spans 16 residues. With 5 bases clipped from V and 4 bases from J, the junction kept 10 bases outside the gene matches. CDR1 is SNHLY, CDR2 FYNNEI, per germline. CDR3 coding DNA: TGTGCCAGCAGTCGGGACAGGGTCAGGTCCGCAGATACGCAGTATTTT. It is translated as CASSRDRVRSADTQYF.

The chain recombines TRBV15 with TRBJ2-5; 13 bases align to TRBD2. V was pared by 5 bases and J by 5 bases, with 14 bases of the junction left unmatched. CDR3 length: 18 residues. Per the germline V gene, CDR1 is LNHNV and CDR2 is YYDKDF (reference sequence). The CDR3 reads CATSLGQTSGGTGETQYF. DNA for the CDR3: TGTGCCACCAGCTTGGGTCAGACTAGCGGGGGGACCGGGGAGACCCAGTACTTC.

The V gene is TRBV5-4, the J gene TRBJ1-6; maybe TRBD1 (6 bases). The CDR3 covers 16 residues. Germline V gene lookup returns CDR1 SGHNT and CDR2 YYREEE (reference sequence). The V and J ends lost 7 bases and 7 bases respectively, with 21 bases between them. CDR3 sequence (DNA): TGTGCCAGCTCGACGGGGGGCCGGAGCGGAAATTCACCCCTCCACTTT. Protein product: CASSTGGRSGNSPLHF. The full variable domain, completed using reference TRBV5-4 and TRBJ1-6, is ETGVTQSPTHLIKTRGQQVTLRCSSQSGHNTVSWYQQALGQGPQFIFQYYREEENGRGNFPPRFSGLQFPNYSSELNVNALELDDSALYLCASSTGGRSGNSPLHFGNGTRLTVT.

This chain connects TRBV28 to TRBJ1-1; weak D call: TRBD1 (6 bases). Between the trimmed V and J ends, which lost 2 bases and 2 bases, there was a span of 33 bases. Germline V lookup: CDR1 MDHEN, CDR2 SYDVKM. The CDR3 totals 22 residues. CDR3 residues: CASSLALRGNGGEEGGNTEAFF. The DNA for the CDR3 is TGTGCCAGCAGTTTAGCCCTCCGGGGCAACGGGGGGGAGGAAGGGGGAAACACTGAAGCTTTCTTT.

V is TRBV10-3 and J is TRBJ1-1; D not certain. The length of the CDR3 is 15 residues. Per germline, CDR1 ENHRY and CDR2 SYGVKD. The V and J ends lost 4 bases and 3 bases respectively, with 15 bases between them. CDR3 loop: CAISGRAGRDTEAFF. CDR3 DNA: TGTGCCATCAGTGGACGGGCTGGAAGGGACACTGAAGCTTTCTTT.

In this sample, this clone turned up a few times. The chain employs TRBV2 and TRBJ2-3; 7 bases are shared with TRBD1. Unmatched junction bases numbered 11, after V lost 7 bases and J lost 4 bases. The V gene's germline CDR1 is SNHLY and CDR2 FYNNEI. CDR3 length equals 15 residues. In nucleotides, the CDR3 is TGTGCCAGCAATCTGGGACAGTCCGACTCAGATACGCAGTATTTT. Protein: CASNLGQSDSDTQYF.

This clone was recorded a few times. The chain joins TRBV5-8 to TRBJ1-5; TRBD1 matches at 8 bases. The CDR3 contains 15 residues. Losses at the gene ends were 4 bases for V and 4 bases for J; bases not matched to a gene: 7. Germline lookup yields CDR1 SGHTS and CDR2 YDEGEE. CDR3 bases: TGTGCCAGCAGCCACGACAGGGGCGGGAATCAGCCCCAGCATTTT. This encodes CASSHDRGGNQPQHF.

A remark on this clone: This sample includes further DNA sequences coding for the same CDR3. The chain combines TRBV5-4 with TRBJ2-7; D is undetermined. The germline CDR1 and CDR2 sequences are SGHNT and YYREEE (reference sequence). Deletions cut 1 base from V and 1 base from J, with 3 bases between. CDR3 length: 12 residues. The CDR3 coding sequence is TGTGCCAGCAGCTTGAATTCCTACGAGCAGTACTTC. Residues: CASSLNSYEQYF.

CDR3 coding DNA: TGTGCCAGCAGCTTAGGGTCCTTCTATGGCTACACCTTC. As protein: CASSLGSFYGYTF. The chain couples TRBV5-6 to TRBJ1-2; D gene ambiguous. The germline V gene has CDR1 SGHDT and CDR2 YYEEEE. The CDR3 runs to 13 residues. V was cut by 2 bases and J by 4 bases, with 9 bases left in between.

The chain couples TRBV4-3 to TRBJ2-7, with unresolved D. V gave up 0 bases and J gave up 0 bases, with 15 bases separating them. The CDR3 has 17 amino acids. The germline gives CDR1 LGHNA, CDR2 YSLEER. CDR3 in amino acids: CASSQESALLGSYEQYF. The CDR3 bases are TGCGCCAGCAGCCAAGAAAGCGCGTTGTTGGGCTCCTACGAGCAGTACTTC.

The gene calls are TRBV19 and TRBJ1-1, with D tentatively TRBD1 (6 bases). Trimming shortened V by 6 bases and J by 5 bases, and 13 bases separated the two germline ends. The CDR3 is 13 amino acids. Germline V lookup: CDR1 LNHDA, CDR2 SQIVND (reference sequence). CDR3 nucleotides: TGTGCCAGTAGAGTGGGGGCGCGGACTGAAGCTTTCTTT. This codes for CASRVGARTEAFF.

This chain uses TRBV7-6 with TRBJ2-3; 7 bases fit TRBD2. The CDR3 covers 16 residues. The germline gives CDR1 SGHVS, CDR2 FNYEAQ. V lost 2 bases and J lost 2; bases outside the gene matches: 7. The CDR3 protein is CASSLQGAGTTDTQYF. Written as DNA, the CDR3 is TGTGCCAGCAGCTTACAGGGAGCGGGGACCACAGATACGCAGTATTTT.

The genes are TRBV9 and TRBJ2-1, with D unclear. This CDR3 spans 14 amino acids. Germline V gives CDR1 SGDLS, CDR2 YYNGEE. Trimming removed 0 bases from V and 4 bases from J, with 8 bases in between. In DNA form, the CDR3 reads TGTGCCAGCAGCGTAGCGGCAGTTTACAATGAGCAGTTCTTC. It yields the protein CASSVAAVYNEQFF.

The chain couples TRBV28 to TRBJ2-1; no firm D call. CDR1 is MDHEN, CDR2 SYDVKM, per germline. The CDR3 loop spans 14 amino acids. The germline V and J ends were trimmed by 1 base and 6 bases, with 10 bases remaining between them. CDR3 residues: CASSLFDGRNEQFF. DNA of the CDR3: TGTGCCAGCAGTTTATTTGACGGCCGCAATGAGCAGTTCTTC.

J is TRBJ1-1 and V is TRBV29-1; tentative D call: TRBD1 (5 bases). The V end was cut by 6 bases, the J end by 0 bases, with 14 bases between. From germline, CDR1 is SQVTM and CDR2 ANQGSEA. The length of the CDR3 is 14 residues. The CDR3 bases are TGCAGCGTCACTATGGGACCGATGAACACTGAAGCTTTCTTT. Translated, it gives CSVTMGPMNTEAFF.

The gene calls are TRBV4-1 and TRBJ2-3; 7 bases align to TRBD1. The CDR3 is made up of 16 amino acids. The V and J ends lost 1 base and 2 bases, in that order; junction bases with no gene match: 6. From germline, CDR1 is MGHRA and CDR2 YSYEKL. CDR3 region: CASSQVVTGLTDTQYF. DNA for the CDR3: TGCGCCAGCAGCCAAGTAGTGACAGGGCTCACAGATACGCAGTATTTT.

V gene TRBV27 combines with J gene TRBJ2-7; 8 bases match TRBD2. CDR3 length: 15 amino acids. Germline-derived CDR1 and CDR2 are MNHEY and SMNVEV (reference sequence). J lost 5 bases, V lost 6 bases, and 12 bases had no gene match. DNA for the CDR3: TGTGCCAGCAGCCCTCGGGGGGGGCGGCGGAACGAGCAGTACTTC. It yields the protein CASSPRGGRRNEQYF.

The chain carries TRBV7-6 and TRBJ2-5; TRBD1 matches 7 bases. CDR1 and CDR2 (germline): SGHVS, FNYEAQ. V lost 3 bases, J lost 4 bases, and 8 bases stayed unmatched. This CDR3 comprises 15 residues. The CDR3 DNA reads TGTGCCAGCAGCTTGACAGGGAATTTACGAGAGACCCAGTACTTC. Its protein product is CASSLTGNLRETQYF.

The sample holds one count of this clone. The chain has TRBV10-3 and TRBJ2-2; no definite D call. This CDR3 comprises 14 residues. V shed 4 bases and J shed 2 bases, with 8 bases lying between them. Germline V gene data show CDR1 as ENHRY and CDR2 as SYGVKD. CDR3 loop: CAISGGINTGELFF. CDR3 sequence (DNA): TGTGCCATCAGTGGGGGTATTAACACCGGGGAGCTGTTTTTT.

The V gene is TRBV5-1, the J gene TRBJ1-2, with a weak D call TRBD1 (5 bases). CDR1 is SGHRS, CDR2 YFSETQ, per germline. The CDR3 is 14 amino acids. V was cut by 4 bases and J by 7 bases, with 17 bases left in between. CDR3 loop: CASSLERRGAGYTF. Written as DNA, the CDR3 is TGCGCCAGCAGCCTCGAGAGAAGGGGCGCTGGCTACACCTTC.

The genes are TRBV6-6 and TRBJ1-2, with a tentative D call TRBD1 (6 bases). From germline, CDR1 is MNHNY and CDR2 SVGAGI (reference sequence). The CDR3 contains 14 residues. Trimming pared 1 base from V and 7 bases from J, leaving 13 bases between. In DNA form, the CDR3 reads TGTGCCAGCAGTTACTTCGGGGGGCAGGGTGGCTACACCTTC. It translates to CASSYFGGQGGYTF.

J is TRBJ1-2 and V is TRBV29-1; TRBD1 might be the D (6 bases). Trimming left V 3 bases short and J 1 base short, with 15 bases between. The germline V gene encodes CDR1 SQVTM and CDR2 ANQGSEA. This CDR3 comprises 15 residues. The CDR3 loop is CSVDVADRVNYGYTF. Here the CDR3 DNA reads TGCAGCGTTGATGTTGCGGACAGAGTTAACTATGGCTACACCTTC.